These 23 T cell receptor beta chains came from one sample sequenced in a study of identical twins. From the 5' RACE reads, TCRdb called clonotypes with MiXCR, one entry per CDR3 protein. The table records under 800,000 distinct CDR3 sequences, approximately 21% of them present only once. Another study also made use of these data, one on T cells expressing NK-cell markers.

The material sequenced was PBMCs. All receptors derive from a woman between 18 and 29 years old in good health.

V is TRBV29-1 and J is TRBJ2-3; D perhaps matches TRBD1 (5 bases). Trimming removed 6 bases at V and 2 bases at J, with 12 bases between. Germline CDR1 SQVTM, CDR2 ANQGSEA. The CDR3 is 13 residues long. CDR3 sequence reads: CSVADTNTDTQYF. The CDR3 DNA reads TGCAGCGTCGCGGACACCAACACAGATACGCAGTATTTT.

The J gene is TRBJ2-1, the V gene TRBV5-1, with D perhaps being TRBD1 or TRBD2 (6 bases each). The CDR3 covers 14 residues. The V and J ends lost 0 bases and 10 bases respectively, with 14 bases between them. Germline V gene lookup returns CDR1 SGHRS and CDR2 YFSETQ. The CDR3 protein is CASSLGGGRVEQFF. CDR3 sequence (DNA): TGCGCCAGCAGCTTGGGTGGGGGGCGCGTAGAGCAGTTCTTC.

This clonotype was seen repeatedly, ten times or more. The chain joins TRBV7-2 to TRBJ1-1; no reliable D call. The germline gives CDR1 SGHTA, CDR2 FQGNSA. V dropped 10 bases and J dropped 3 bases, with 6 bases sitting between them. CDR3 size: 10 residues. The CDR3 nucleotides read TGTGCCACCCCGGACACTGAAGCTTTCTTT. Translated, it gives CATPDTEAFF.

This chain links TRBV6-5 with TRBJ2-1; 10 nucleotides align to TRBD2. The V gene end was trimmed by 2 bases and the J gene end by 7 bases; junction bases not matched to a gene: 5. Germline CDR1 MNHEY, CDR2 SVGAGI. The CDR3 is 15 amino acids. In DNA form, the CDR3 reads TGTGCCAGCAGTTACACCCGGACTAGCGGTAATGAGCAGTTCTTC. Translated, it gives CASSYTRTSGNEQFF.

This clonotype was observed a few times. The gene calls are TRBV7-2 and TRBJ2-1; 9 nucleotides match TRBD2. The CDR3 runs to 16 residues. V was pared by 5 bases and J by 4 bases, with 9 bases of the junction left unmatched. Germline CDR1 reads SGHTA; CDR2 reads FQGNSA. The CDR3 here is CASSPAGSGGYNEQFF. Here the CDR3 DNA reads TGTGCCAGCAGCCCGGCCGGTAGCGGGGGTTACAATGAGCAGTTCTTC. The full variable domain, with the rest looked up from reference TRBV7-2 and TRBJ2-1, is GAGVSQSPSNKVTEKGKDVELRCDPISGHTALYWYRQSLGQGLEFLIYFQGNSAPDKSGLPSDRFSAERTGGSVSTLTIQRTQQEDSAVYLCASSPAGSGGYNEQFFGPGTRLTVL.

The genes are TRBV7-2 and TRBJ2-1; a weak D match, TRBD2 (6 bases). The CDR3 extends over 16 amino acids. CDR1 is SGHTA, CDR2 FQGNSA, per germline. V gave up 5 bases and J gave up 8 bases, with 22 bases separating them. For the CDR3, the DNA is TGTGCCAGCAGCCCCGACCCTCTATCGGGAGTAGATGAGCAGTTCTTC. Residues: CASSPDPLSGVDEQFF.

This clonotype was counted many times. Compared with germline, one end of the junction differs, possibly owing to a read error. This rearrangement joins TRBV3-1 to TRBJ2-1, with D possibly matching TRBD1 (5 bases). Germline V CDR1 and CDR2: LGHDT, YNNKEL (reference sequence). CDR3 length equals 16 residues. The CDR3 nucleotides read TGTGCCAGCACCCAAGGGGTCCCGAGCTCCTACAATGAGCAGTTCTTC. The encoded protein is CASTQGVPSSYNEQFF.

This clonotype was detected ten times or more. The rearrangement links TRBV20-1 to TRBJ2-3; 9 bases fit TRBD1. This CDR3 is 13 amino acids long. Germline V CDR1 and CDR2: DFQATT, SNEGSKA (reference sequence). The junction had 2 bases not matched to a gene; V was cut back by 2 bases and J by 5 bases. The CDR3 region is CSARSDRGDTQYF. In DNA, the CDR3 is TGCAGTGCTAGATCGGACAGGGGAGATACGCAGTATTTT.

This clonotype occurred a few times. The chain combines TRBV7-2 with TRBJ2-7; D is possibly TRBD2 (6 bases). Trimming stripped 4 bases from V and 2 bases from J, with 15 bases between. This CDR3 is built from 15 residues. The V gene's germline CDR1 is SGHTA and CDR2 FQGNSA. As DNA, the CDR3 is TGTGCCAGCAGCTCGGACTACCCAGGTCCCTACGAGCAGTACTTC. It is translated as CASSSDYPGPYEQYF.

CDR3 region: CASTWTGGQNTEAFF. The CDR3 nucleotides are TGTGCCAGCACCTGGACAGGGGGGCAGAACACTGAAGCTTTCTTT. The chain carries TRBV12-3 or TRBV12-4 and TRBJ1-1, with 10 bases identical to TRBD1. The length of the CDR3 is 15 residues. V lost 7 bases to trimming and J lost 1 base; unmatched junction nucleotides: 6.

The gene calls are TRBV29-1 and TRBJ1-1, with no clear D. The CDR3 contains 13 residues. V shed 2 bases and J shed 0 bases, with 7 bases lying between them. Germline V gene lookup returns CDR1 SQVTM and CDR2 ANQGSEA. CDR3 sequence: CSVEQQMNTEAFF. Here the CDR3 DNA reads TGCAGCGTTGAACAACAGATGAACACTGAAGCTTTCTTT.

This clonotype was detected only a few times. The chain combines TRBV6-5 with TRBJ2-1; TRBD2 aligns across 9 bases. Germline V lookup: CDR1 MNHEY, CDR2 SVGAGI. The length of the CDR3 is 18 residues. V was clipped by 0 bases and J by 2 bases; unmatched bases: 8. This chain's CDR3 is CASSYSGEGTSPYNEQFF. CDR3 DNA: TGTGCCAGCAGTTACTCGGGGGAAGGGACTAGCCCCTACAATGAGCAGTTCTTC.

This clonotype was counted between two and nine times. A read error may account for a junction end that differs from germline. The chain recombines TRBV5-8 with TRBJ1-1; D unresolved. The CDR3 spans 15 residues. The V gene's germline CDR1 is SGHTS and CDR2 YDEGEE. The CDR3 region is CASSLVRKGWTEVFF. The CDR3 nucleotides are TGTGCCAGCAGCTTAGTTCGAAAAGGGTGGACTGAAGTTTTCTTT.

This chain links TRBV20-1 with TRBJ2-5; 10 positions match TRBD2. The CDR3 consists of 14 residues. Trimming cost V 0 bases and J 8 bases; bases outside gene matches: 6. CDR1 is DFQATT and CDR2 is SNEGSKA in the germline V gene (reference sequence). Here the CDR3 reads CSARDPSGSFTQYF. The CDR3 nucleotides read TGCAGTGCTAGAGACCCTAGCGGGAGTTTTACCCAGTACTTC.

In its sample, this clonotype was seen many times. The rearrangement joins TRBV7-9 to TRBJ1-4; D gene uncertain. Germline CDR1 reads SEHNR; CDR2 reads FQNEAQ (reference sequence). The CDR3 extends over 16 amino acids. The germline V and J ends were trimmed by 5 bases and 0 bases, with 13 bases remaining between them. The CDR3 region has the DNA TGTGCCAGCAGCCACGGAGACGCTGCAACTAATGAAAAACTGTTTTTT. Translated, it gives CASSHGDAATNEKLFF. The variable domain in full, with the rest retrieved from reference TRBV7-9 and TRBJ1-4, is DTGVSQNPRHKITKRGQNVTFRCDPISEHNRLYWYRQTLGQGPEFLTYFQNEAQLEKSRLLSDRFSAERPKGSFSTLEIQRTEQGDSAMYLCASSHGDAATNEKLFFGSGTQLSVL.

The table lists this clonotype with a few counts. The chain joins TRBV9 to TRBJ1-1; D ambiguous. V lost 4 bases to trimming and J lost 0 bases, with 13 bases between them. The CDR3 length is 15 residues. Germline V CDR1 and CDR2: SGDLS, YYNGEE. The CDR3 here is CASSPAASMNTEAFF. The CDR3 DNA sequence: TGTGCCAGCAGCCCCGCGGCCTCCATGAACACTGAAGCTTTCTTT.

This clonotype was seen only a few times. The chain is built from TRBV5-6 and TRBJ1-2; the D is unclear. Trimming pared 7 bases from V and 2 bases from J, leaving 6 bases between. The V gene's germline CDR1 is SGHDT and CDR2 YYEEEE. The CDR3 runs 11 residues. The CDR3 loop reads CASGRNYGYTF. CDR3 nucleotides: TGTGCCAGCGGGCGGAACTATGGCTACACCTTC.

This rearrangement joins TRBV7-6 to TRBJ2-7; 7 bases fit TRBD2. The CDR3 covers 15 residues. V was clipped by 1 base and J by 2 bases; unmatched bases: 5. The germline V gene encodes CDR1 SGHVS and CDR2 FNYEAQ. The CDR3 sequence: CASSLGWDYPYEQYF. For the CDR3, the DNA is TGTGCCAGCAGCTTAGGTTGGGACTACCCCTACGAGCAGTACTTC.

This clonotype was observed many times. This rearrangement joins TRBV7-6 to TRBJ2-1, with D perhaps TRBD1 or TRBD2 (5 bases each). The germline V and J ends were trimmed by 5 bases and 5 bases, with 13 bases remaining between them. There are 14 residues in the CDR3. Germline CDR1 is SGHVS and CDR2 is FNYEAQ. This CDR3 is CASSPGPKDNEQFF. The CDR3 bases are TGTGCCAGCAGCCCGGGACCCAAGGACAATGAGCAGTTCTTC.

The V and J genes are TRBV20-1 and TRBJ2-5; possibly TRBD2 for D (6 bases). V lost 6 bases and J 4 bases, leaving 12 bases between the germline ends. Per germline, CDR1 DFQATT and CDR2 SNEGSKA (reference sequence). This CDR3 is built from 12 residues. The CDR3 is CSATDGRETQYF. In nucleotides, the CDR3 is TGCAGTGCCACGGACGGGAGAGAGACCCAGTACTTC.

CDR3: CASSRQGTAEQYF. The CDR3 bases are TGTGCCAGCAGTCGACAGGGAACGGCGGAGCAGTACTTC. The rearrangement uses TRBV6-1 and TRBJ2-7; TRBD1 matches at 7 bases. CDR1 is MNHNS, CDR2 SASEGT, per germline. The ends lost 5 bases at V and 7 bases at J; junction bases unmatched: 8. This CDR3 is 13 amino acids long.

This clonotype showed up just a few times. The V gene is TRBV4-2, the J gene TRBJ2-7; D not resolved. Per germline, CDR1 LGHNA and CDR2 YNFKEQ. Trimming removed 3 bases at V and 4 bases at J, with 19 bases between. This CDR3 has 16 amino acids. DNA for the CDR3: TGTGCCAGCAGCCAGGGGATACATCTTAGGCTATACGAGCAGTACTTC. Protein: CASSQGIHLRLYEQYF.

This clonotype was found many times. The chain joins TRBV29-1 to TRBJ2-2; 7 bases map to TRBD2. V gave up 4 bases and J gave up 3 bases; unmatched junction bases: 5. Germline V gene data show CDR1 as SQVTM and CDR2 as ANQGSEA. The CDR3 loop spans 14 amino acids. CDR3 protein: CSVARDYYTGELFF. In DNA, the CDR3 is TGCAGCGTTGCCCGGGACTACTACACCGGGGAGCTGTTTTTT.